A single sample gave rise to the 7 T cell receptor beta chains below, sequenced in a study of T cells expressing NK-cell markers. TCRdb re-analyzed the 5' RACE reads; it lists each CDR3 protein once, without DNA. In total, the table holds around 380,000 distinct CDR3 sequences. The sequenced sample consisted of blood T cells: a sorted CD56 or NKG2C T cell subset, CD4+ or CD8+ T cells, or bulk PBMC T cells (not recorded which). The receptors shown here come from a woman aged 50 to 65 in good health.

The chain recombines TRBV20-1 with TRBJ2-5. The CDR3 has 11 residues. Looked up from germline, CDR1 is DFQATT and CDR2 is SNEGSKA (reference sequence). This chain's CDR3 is CSGSVIETQYF.

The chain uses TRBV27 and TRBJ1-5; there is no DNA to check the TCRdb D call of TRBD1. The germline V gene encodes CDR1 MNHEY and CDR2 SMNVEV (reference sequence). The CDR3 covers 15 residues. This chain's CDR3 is CASRKGTGGDQPQHF.

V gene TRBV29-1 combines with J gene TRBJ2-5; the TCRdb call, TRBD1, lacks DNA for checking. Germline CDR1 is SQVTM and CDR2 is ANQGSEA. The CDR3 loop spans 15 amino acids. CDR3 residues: CSVRNSGQGQETQYF.

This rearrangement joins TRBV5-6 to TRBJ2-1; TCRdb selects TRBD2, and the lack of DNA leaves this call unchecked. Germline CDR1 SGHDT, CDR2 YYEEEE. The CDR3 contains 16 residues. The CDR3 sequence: CASSLDRGPFVNEQFF.

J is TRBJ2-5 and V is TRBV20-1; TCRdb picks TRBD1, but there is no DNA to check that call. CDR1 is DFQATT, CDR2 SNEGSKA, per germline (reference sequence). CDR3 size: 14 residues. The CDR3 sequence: CSARAPGPQETQYF.

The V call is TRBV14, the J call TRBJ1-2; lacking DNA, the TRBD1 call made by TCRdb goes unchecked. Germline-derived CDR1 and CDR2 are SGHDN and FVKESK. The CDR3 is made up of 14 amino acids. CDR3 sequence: CASSRDHSNYGYTF.

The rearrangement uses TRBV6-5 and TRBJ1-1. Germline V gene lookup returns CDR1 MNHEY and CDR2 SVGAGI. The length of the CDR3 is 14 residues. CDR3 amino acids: CASRETSFTAEAFF.